This T cell receptor (beta chain) was sequenced for a study of regulatory T cells in long-lasting Graves disease. Findings and limits, study-wide: Persistent Graves' patients showed reduced TCR diversity versus newly diagnosed patients.

Noted time point: persistent/refractory GD, antithyroid drugs over 5 years with positive TRAb. PBMC-extracted RNA yielded the TCR library. There are 15 residues in the CDR3. The trim removed 6 bases at V and 5 bases at J, leaving 11 bases unmatched. Germline V gene data show CDR1 as WSHSY and CDR2 as SAAADI. Library construction for TCR beta used iRepertoire HTBI primers and Arm-PCR of CDR3 regions. One entry per CDR3 protein results from TCRdb running MiXCR on the multiplex PCR reads. Of 300,000 to 500,000 distinct CDR3 sequences listed, less than 25% were seen once; the top ten hold less than 25%. Worth noting for this clonotype: Its antigen remains unidentified.

This sequence originates from a female donor with Graves disease. The J gene is TRBJ1-2, the V gene TRBV10-2; 8 bases line up with TRBD1. The sample was peripheral blood mononuclear cells (PBMCs), taken when the disease was refractory, from a patient treated with antithyroid drugs. CDR3 nucleotides: TGCGCCAGCAGCGAAGGCTCAGGGGGCGTGTATGGCTACACCTTC. Its protein product is CASSEGSGGVYGYTF.